A selection of T cell receptor beta chains follows, all from one sample in a study of regulatory T cells in long-lasting Graves disease. A single record per CDR3 protein comes from TCRdb applying MiXCR to the multiplex PCR reads. The data contain about 350,000 distinct CDR3 sequences, 16% of them singletons. The sample was also reused in another study, on T cells in Graves' hyperthyroidism and ophthalmopathy.

Sequencing was performed on peripheral blood mononuclear cells (PBMCs), taken at new diagnosis, from a patient treated with antithyroid drugs. Source of these receptors: a man between 35 and 55 years old with Graves disease. CDR3s include the opening cysteine and the closing phenylalanine or tryptophan. The order of the fields is CDR3 protein, CDR3 DNA, D gene, J gene, V gene, clone size. A D gene is named only where the DNA matches it firmly. Size tells how often a clone was seen (once, few, many) or the class of an expanded clone, and some rows leave it out.

CDR3aa: CAWSVVGSPLHF
CDR3nt: TGTGCCTGGAGTGTAGTGGGTTCACCCCTCCACTTT
d_gene: -
j_gene: TRBJ1-6
v_gene: TRBV30
abundance: many

CDR3aa: CASSPHNRQTHNEQLF
CDR3nt: TGTGCCAGCAGCCCACACAACCGACAGACCCACAATGAGCAGCTCTTC
d_gene: -
j_gene: TRBJ2-1
v_gene: TRBV12-3/TRBV12-4
abundance: few

CDR3aa: CASSDQGRHTEAFF
CDR3nt: TGTGCCAGTAGCGACCAGGGGAGGCACACTGAAGCTTTCTTT
d_gene: -
j_gene: TRBJ1-1
v_gene: TRBV19
abundance: few

CDR3aa: CASRPHRDSFSTDTQYF
CDR3nt: TGTGCCAGCAGACCCCACAGGGATTCTTTTAGCACAGATACGCAGTATTTT
d_gene: -
j_gene: TRBJ2-3
v_gene: TRBV12-3/TRBV12-4
abundance: many

CDR3aa: CASSLTASNTEAFF
CDR3nt: TGTGCCAGCAGCTTAACAGCGTCCAACACTGAAGCTTTCTTT
d_gene: -
j_gene: TRBJ1-1
v_gene: TRBV7-9
abundance: many

CDR3aa: CASSPMAGNTEAFF
CDR3nt: TGTGCCAGCTCACCAATGGCGGGGAACACTGAAGCTTTCTTT
d_gene: -
j_gene: TRBJ1-1
v_gene: TRBV18
abundance: many

CDR3aa: CASSIHRGRRADTQYF
CDR3nt: TGTGCCAGCAGCATCCACAGGGGGCGCAGGGCAGATACGCAGTATTTT
d_gene: TRBD1
j_gene: TRBJ2-3
v_gene: TRBV7-6
abundance: -

CDR3aa: CASSRDYYGELFF
CDR3nt: TGTGCCAGCAGTAGGGACTACTACGGGGAGCTGTTTTTT
d_gene: TRBD2
j_gene: TRBJ2-2
v_gene: TRBV6-1
abundance: many

CDR3aa: CASSYSMVSPLHF
CDR3nt: TGTGCCAGCAGTTACTCGATGGTATCACCCCTCCACTTT
d_gene: -
j_gene: TRBJ1-6
v_gene: TRBV6-2/TRBV6-3
abundance: -

CDR3aa: CASRALGFGQPQHF
CDR3nt: TGCGCCAGCCGCGCGTTGGGGTTCGGGCAGCCCCAGCATTTT
d_gene: -
j_gene: TRBJ1-5
v_gene: TRBV4-1
abundance: few

CDR3aa: CASSEEPGGDTEAFF
CDR3nt: TGTGCCAGCAGTGAAGAGCCGGGGGGGGACACTGAAGCTTTCTTT
d_gene: -
j_gene: TRBJ1-1
v_gene: TRBV2
abundance: many

CDR3aa: CASRPGQGYEKLFF
CDR3nt: TGTGCCAGCAGACCGGGACAGGGGTATGAAAAACTGTTTTTT
d_gene: TRBD1
j_gene: TRBJ1-4
v_gene: TRBV6-1
abundance: -

CDR3aa: CASSHAGTLNTGELFF
CDR3nt: TGTGCCAGCAGCCACGCAGGGACACTTAACACCGGGGAGCTGTTTTTT
d_gene: -
j_gene: TRBJ2-2
v_gene: TRBV28
abundance: few

CDR3aa: CASSLGGGVGQPQHF
CDR3nt: TGCGCCAGCAGCTTGGGAGGGGGCGTTGGCCAGCCCCAGCATTTT
d_gene: TRBD1
j_gene: TRBJ1-5
v_gene: TRBV5-1
abundance: many

CDR3aa: CASSLSAADTEAFF
CDR3nt: TGCGCCAGCAGCTTGTCGGCGGCGGACACTGAAGCTTTCTTT
d_gene: -
j_gene: TRBJ1-1
v_gene: TRBV5-1
abundance: many

CDR3aa: CASSGDSGPNQPQHF
CDR3nt: TGTGCCAGCAGTGGGGACAGTGGCCCAAATCAGCCCCAGCATTTT
d_gene: TRBD1
j_gene: TRBJ1-5
v_gene: TRBV6-1
abundance: many

CDR3aa: CASSFGTPVSQYF
CDR3nt: TGTGCCAGCAGCTTCGGGACTCCAGTTTCCCAGTACTTC
d_gene: -
j_gene: TRBJ2-5
v_gene: TRBV7-2
abundance: -

CDR3aa: CSASRQGETQYF
CDR3nt: TGCAGTGCTAGCCGGCAGGGAGAGACCCAGTACTTC
d_gene: -
j_gene: TRBJ2-5
v_gene: TRBV20-1
abundance: few

CDR3aa: CAWSYSGRGDTQYF
CDR3nt: TGTGCCTGGAGTTATAGTGGACGCGGAGATACGCAGTATTTT
d_gene: -
j_gene: TRBJ2-3
v_gene: TRBV30
abundance: -

CDR3aa: CASSLYQDRGRETQYF
CDR3nt: TGTGCCAGCAGTTTATACCAAGACAGGGGGCGGGAGACCCAGTACTTC
d_gene: TRBD1
j_gene: TRBJ2-5
v_gene: TRBV12-3/TRBV12-4
abundance: many

CDR3aa: CSARDRDRVYNEQFF
CDR3nt: TGCAGTGCTAGAGACAGGGACAGGGTTTACAATGAGCAGTTCTTC
d_gene: TRBD1
j_gene: TRBJ2-1
v_gene: TRBV20-1
abundance: many

CDR3aa: CSARDGGGAGDTQYF
CDR3nt: TGCAGTGCTAGAGATGGCGGGGGGGCCGGCGATACGCAGTATTTT
d_gene: TRBD2
j_gene: TRBJ2-3
v_gene: TRBV20-1
abundance: many

CDR3aa: CSASSESGAIIYEQYF
CDR3nt: TGCAGTGCTAGCTCCGAATCAGGGGCAATTATCTACGAGCAGTACTTC
d_gene: -
j_gene: TRBJ2-7
v_gene: TRBV20-1
abundance: -

CDR3aa: CASSQGLLQVPYEQYF
CDR3nt: TGTGCCAGCAGCCAAGGACTCCTCCAGGTCCCCTACGAGCAGTACTTC
d_gene: -
j_gene: TRBJ2-7
v_gene: TRBV3-1
abundance: many

CDR3aa: CASSQVVRKSTGELFF
CDR3nt: TGTGCCAGCAGCCAAGTAGTCAGGAAAAGCACCGGGGAGCTGTTTTTT
d_gene: -
j_gene: TRBJ2-2
v_gene: TRBV3-1
abundance: -

CDR3aa: CASSYSTRGRGQPQHF
CDR3nt: TGTGCCAGCAGTTACTCGACCAGGGGGCGCGGTCAGCCCCAGCATTTT
d_gene: TRBD1
j_gene: TRBJ1-5
v_gene: TRBV6-2/TRBV6-3
abundance: -

CDR3aa: CSARTHLHTQYF
CDR3nt: TGCAGTGCTAGGACTCACTTGCATACGCAGTATTTT
d_gene: -
j_gene: TRBJ2-3
v_gene: TRBV20-1
abundance: many

CDR3aa: CASSERGAGGNTIYF
CDR3nt: TGTGCCAGCAGTGAGCGGGGGGCAGGTGGAAACACCATATATTTT
d_gene: -
j_gene: TRBJ1-3
v_gene: TRBV28
abundance: many

CDR3aa: CASSQGLSAGFNEKLFF
CDR3nt: TGTGCCAGCAGCCAAGGTCTATCGGCGGGCTTTAATGAAAAACTGTTTTTT
d_gene: -
j_gene: TRBJ1-4
v_gene: TRBV4-2
abundance: few

CDR3aa: CSAPKAGYEQYF
CDR3nt: TGCAGTGCTCCGAAGGCGGGCTACGAGCAGTACTTC
d_gene: -
j_gene: TRBJ2-7
v_gene: TRBV20-1
abundance: many

CDR3aa: CASSPWGGQETQYF
CDR3nt: TGTGCCAGCAGTCCCTGGGGAGGGCAAGAGACCCAGTACTTC
d_gene: TRBD2
j_gene: TRBJ2-5
v_gene: TRBV27
abundance: many

CDR3aa: CASSPTTGREGYTF
CDR3nt: TGTGCCAGCTCACCCACTACAGGGAGGGAAGGCTACACCTTC
d_gene: -
j_gene: TRBJ1-2
v_gene: TRBV18
abundance: -

CDR3aa: CSASPPSVYEQYF
CDR3nt: TGCAGTGCCAGCCCTCCTAGCGTGTACGAGCAGTACTTC
d_gene: -
j_gene: TRBJ2-7
v_gene: TRBV20-1
abundance: many

CDR3aa: CASSLDAGAPGNTIYF
CDR3nt: TGCGCCAGCAGCTTGGATGCGGGGGCGCCAGGAAACACCATATATTTT
d_gene: -
j_gene: TRBJ1-3
v_gene: TRBV5-1
abundance: -

CDR3aa: CASSLAPRNLYGYTF
CDR3nt: TGTGCCAGCTCACTCGCCCCGCGCAACCTCTATGGCTACACCTTC
d_gene: -
j_gene: TRBJ1-2
v_gene: TRBV18
abundance: many

CDR3aa: CASSEVRRGLGQLFF
CDR3nt: TGTGCCAGCAGTGAAGTCCGCAGGGGGCTCGGGCAGCTGTTTTTT
d_gene: TRBD1
j_gene: TRBJ2-2
v_gene: TRBV2
abundance: many

CDR3aa: CASRVTSTTGELFF
CDR3nt: TGCGCCAGCAGAGTGACTAGCACGACCGGGGAGCTGTTTTTT
d_gene: TRBD2
j_gene: TRBJ2-2
v_gene: TRBV5-1
abundance: many

CDR3aa: CASSLATGSGYEQYF
CDR3nt: TGTGCCAGCAGCTTAGCCACAGGCTCGGGGTACGAGCAGTACTTC
d_gene: -
j_gene: TRBJ2-7
v_gene: TRBV11-2
abundance: many

CDR3aa: CASSRQGYSNQPQHF
CDR3nt: TGTGCCAGCAGCCGACAGGGCTATAGCAATCAGCCCCAGCATTTT
d_gene: TRBD1
j_gene: TRBJ1-5
v_gene: TRBV6-1
abundance: many

CDR3aa: CASSVAGSVYEQYF
CDR3nt: TGTGCCAGCAGTGTCGCGGGGTCTGTCTACGAGCAGTACTTC
d_gene: -
j_gene: TRBJ2-7
v_gene: TRBV6-1
abundance: many

CDR3aa: CASSLALGQGSLAGRWYEQYF
CDR3nt: TGTGCCAGCAGTTTAGCGCTTGGACAGGGCAGTCTAGCGGGTAGATGGTACGAGCAGTACTTC
d_gene: -
j_gene: TRBJ2-7
v_gene: TRBV12-3/TRBV12-4
abundance: -

CDR3aa: CASSVVGAVGYTF
CDR3nt: TGTGCCAGCAGTGTGGTGGGCGCAGTTGGCTACACCTTC
d_gene: -
j_gene: TRBJ1-2
v_gene: TRBV2
abundance: many

CDR3aa: CASSVEAGGYRYNEQFF
CDR3nt: TGTGCCAGCAGCGTAGAAGCGGGGGGCTACCGTTACAATGAGCAGTTCTTC
d_gene: TRBD2
j_gene: TRBJ2-1
v_gene: TRBV9
abundance: few

CDR3aa: CASSHRTVQEQYF
CDR3nt: TGTGCCAGCAGCCATAGGACAGTTCAAGAGCAGTACTTC
d_gene: -
j_gene: TRBJ2-7
v_gene: TRBV3-1
abundance: many

CDR3aa: CASSYGSGYNSPLHF
CDR3nt: TGTGCCAGCAGTTACGGGTCCGGGTATAATTCACCCCTCCACTTT
d_gene: -
j_gene: TRBJ1-6
v_gene: TRBV6-5
abundance: once

CDR3aa: CASGSSGAITQYF
CDR3nt: TGCGCCAGTGGGTCCAGCGGGGCAATTACGCAGTATTTT
d_gene: TRBD2
j_gene: TRBJ2-3
v_gene: TRBV10-1
abundance: -

CDR3aa: CSASRGTVAEAFF
CDR3nt: TGCAGTGCTAGTCGGGGGACTGTAGCTGAAGCTTTCTTT
d_gene: -
j_gene: TRBJ1-1
v_gene: TRBV20-1
abundance: many

CDR3aa: CASSLASQGGVNEQFF
CDR3nt: TGTGCCAGCAGCTTGGCCAGCCAGGGAGGGGTCAATGAGCAGTTCTTC
d_gene: TRBD2
j_gene: TRBJ2-1
v_gene: TRBV5-6
abundance: -

CDR3aa: CSAPSGTSGGLLPYEQYF
CDR3nt: TGCAGTGCTCCCTCCGGGACTAGCGGGGGCCTCCTTCCCTACGAGCAGTACTTC
d_gene: TRBD2
j_gene: TRBJ2-7
v_gene: TRBV20-1
abundance: -